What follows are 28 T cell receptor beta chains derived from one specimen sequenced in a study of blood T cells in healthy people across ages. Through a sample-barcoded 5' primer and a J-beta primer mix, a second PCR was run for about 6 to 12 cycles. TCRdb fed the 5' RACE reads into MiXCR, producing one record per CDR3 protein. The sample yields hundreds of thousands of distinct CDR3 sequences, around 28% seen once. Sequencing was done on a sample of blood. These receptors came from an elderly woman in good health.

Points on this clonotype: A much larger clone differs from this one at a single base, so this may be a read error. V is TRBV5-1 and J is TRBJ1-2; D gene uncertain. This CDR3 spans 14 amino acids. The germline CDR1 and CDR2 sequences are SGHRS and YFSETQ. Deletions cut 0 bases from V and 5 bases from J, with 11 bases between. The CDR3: CASSLGYGKYGYTF. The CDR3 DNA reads TGCGCCAGCAGCTTGGGATATGGGAAATATGGCTACACCTTC.

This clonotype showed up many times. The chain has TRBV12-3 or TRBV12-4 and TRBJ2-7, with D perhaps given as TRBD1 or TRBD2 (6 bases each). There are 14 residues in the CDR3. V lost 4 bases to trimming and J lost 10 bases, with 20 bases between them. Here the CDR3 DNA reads TGTGCCAGCAGTTCCGGGGGCACCCCGGGGGCTCAGTACTTC. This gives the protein CASSSGGTPGAQYF.

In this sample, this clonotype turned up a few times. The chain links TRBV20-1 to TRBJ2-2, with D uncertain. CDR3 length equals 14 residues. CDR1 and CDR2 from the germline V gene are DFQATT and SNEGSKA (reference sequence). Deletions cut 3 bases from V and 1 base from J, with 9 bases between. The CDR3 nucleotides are TGCAGTGCTAGTGCCTCAGTGAACACCGGGGAGCTGTTTTTT. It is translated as CSASASVNTGELFF.

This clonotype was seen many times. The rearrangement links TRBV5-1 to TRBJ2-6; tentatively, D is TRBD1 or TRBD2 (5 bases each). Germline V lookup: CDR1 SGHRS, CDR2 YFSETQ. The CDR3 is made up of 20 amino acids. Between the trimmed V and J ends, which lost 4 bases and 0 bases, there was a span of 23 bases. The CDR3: CASSGMTGTGILSGANVLTF. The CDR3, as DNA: TGCGCCAGCAGCGGAATGACCGGGACGGGGATTCTCTCTGGGGCCAACGTCCTGACTTTC. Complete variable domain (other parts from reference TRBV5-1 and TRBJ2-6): KAGVTQTPRYLIKTRGQQVTLSCSPISGHRSVSWYQQTPGQGLQFLFEYFSETQRNKGNFPGRFSGRQFSNSRSEMNVSTLELGDSALYLCASSGMTGTGILSGANVLTFGAGSRLTVL.

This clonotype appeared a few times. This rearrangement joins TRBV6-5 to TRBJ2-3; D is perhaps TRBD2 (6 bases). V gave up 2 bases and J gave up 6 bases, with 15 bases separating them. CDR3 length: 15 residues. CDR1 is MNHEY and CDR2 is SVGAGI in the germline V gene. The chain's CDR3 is CASSYGSGAGDTQYF. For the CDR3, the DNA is TGTGCCAGCAGTTACGGTTCGGGAGCGGGTGATACGCAGTATTTT.

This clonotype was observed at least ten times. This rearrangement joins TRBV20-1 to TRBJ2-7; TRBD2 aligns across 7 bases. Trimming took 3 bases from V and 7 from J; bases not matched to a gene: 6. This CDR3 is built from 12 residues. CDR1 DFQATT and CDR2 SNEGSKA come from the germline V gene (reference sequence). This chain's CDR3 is CSARGPAGEQYF. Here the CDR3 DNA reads TGCAGTGCTAGGGGTCCAGCGGGGGAGCAGTACTTC.

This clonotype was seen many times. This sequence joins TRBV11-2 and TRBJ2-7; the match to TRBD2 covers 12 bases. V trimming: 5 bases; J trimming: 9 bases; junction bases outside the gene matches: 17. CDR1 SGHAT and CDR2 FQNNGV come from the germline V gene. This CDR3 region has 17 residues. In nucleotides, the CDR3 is TGTGCCAGCAGCCCCGGACTAGCGGGGACTTTTTCCCTGGGGCAGTACTTC. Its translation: CASSPGLAGTFSLGQYF.

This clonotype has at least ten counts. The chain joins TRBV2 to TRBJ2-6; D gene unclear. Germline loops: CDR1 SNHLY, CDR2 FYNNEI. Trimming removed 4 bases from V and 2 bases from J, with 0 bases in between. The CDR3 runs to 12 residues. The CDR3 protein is CASSAGANVLTF. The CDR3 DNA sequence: TGTGCCAGCAGTGCTGGGGCCAACGTCCTGACTTTC.

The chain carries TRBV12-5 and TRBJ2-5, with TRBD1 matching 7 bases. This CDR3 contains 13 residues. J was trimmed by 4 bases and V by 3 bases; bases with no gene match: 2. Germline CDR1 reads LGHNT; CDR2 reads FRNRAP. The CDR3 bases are TGTGCTAGTGGTTTAACAGGGGTAGAGACCCAGTACTTC. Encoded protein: CASGLTGVETQYF.

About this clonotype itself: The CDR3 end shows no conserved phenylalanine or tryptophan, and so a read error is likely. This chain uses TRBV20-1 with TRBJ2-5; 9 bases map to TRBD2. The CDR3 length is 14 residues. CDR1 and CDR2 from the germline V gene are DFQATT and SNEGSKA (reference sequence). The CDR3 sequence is CSVRFGGGAGTQYV. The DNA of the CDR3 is TGCAGTGTTAGATTCGGCGGGGGGGCTGGGACCCAGTACGTC.

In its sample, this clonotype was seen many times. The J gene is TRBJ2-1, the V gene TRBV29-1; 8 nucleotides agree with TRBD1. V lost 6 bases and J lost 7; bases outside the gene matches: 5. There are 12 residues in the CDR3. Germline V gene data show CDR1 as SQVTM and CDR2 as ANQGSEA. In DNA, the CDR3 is TGCAGCGTCTCCGACAGGGGAAATGAGCAGTTCTTC. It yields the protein CSVSDRGNEQFF.

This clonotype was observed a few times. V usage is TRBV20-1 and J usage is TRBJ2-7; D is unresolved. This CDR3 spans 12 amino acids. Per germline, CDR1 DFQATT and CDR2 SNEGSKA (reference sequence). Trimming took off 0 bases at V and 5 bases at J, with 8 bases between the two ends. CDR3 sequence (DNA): TGCAGTGCTAGAGATCTCGCCAACGAGCAGTACTTC. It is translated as CSARDLANEQYF.

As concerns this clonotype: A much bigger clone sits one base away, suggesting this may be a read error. The CDR3 here is CASSLFTGVSYNEQFF. In DNA form, the CDR3 reads TGTGCCAGCAGCTTGTTCACAGGGGTGTCCTACAATGAGCAGTTCTTC. The gene calls are TRBV5-6 and TRBJ2-1; 7 nucleotides line up with TRBD1. Germline CDR1 SGHDT, CDR2 YYEEEE. The V and J ends lost 1 base and 1 base, in that order; junction bases with no gene match: 5. The CDR3 consists of 16 residues.

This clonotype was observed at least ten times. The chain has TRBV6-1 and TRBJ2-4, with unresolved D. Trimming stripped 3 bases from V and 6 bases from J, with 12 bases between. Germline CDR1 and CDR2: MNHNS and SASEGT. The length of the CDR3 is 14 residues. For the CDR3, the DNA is TGTGCCAGCAGTGAGACCCTAGGTGGAAACATTCAGTACTTC. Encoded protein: CASSETLGGNIQYF.

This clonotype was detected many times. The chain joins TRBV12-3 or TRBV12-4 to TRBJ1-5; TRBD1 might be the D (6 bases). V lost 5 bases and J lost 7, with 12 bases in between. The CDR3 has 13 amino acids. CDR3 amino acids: CASSRLQGQPQHF. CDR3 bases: TGTGCCAGCAGTCGGCTGCAGGGGCAGCCCCAGCATTTT.

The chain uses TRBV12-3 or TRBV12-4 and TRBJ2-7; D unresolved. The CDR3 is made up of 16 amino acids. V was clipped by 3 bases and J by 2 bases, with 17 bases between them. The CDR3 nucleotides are TGTGCCAGCAGTTTCGGATGGGCTAGATGGGCCTACGAGCAGTACTTC. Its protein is CASSFGWARWAYEQYF.

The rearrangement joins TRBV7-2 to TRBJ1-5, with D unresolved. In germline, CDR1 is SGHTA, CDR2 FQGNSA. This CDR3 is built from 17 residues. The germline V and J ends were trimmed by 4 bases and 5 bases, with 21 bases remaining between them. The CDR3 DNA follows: TGTGCCAGCAGCTCCCTTCCGGGGATTCAAGATCATCAGCCCCAGCATTTT. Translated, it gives CASSSLPGIQDHQPQHF.

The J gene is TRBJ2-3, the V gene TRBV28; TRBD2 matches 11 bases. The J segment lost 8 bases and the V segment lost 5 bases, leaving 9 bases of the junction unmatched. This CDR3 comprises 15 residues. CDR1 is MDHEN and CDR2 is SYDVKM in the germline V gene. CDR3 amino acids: CASSLLTSGASTQYF. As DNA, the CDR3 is TGTGCCAGCAGTCTCCTGACTAGCGGGGCGAGTACGCAGTATTTT. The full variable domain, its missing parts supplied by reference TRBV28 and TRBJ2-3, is DVKVTQSSRYLVKRTGEKVFLECVQDMDHENMFWYRQDPGLGLRLIYFSYDVKMKEKGDIPEGYSVSREKKERFSLILESASTNQTSMYLCASSLLTSGASTQYFGPGTRLTVL.

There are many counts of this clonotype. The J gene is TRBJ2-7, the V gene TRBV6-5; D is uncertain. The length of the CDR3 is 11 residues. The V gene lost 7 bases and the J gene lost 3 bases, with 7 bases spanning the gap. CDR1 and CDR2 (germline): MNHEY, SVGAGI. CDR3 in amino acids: CASKDFYEQYF. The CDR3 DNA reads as TGTGCCAGCAAGGATTTCTACGAGCAGTACTTC.

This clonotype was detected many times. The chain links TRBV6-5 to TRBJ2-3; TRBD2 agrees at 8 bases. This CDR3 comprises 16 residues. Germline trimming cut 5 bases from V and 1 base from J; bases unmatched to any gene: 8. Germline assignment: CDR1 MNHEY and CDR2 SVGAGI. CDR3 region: CASSTDSRGGTDTQYF. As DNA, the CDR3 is TGTGCCAGCAGTACCGACTCGCGGGGGGGCACAGATACGCAGTATTTT.

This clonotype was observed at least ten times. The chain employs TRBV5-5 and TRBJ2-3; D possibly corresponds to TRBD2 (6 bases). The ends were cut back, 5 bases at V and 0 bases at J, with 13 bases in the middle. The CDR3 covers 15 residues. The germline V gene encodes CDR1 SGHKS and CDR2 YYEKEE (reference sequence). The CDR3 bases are TGTGCCAGCAGGGCGGGGCCTACTAGCACAGATACGCAGTATTTT. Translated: CASRAGPTSTDTQYF.

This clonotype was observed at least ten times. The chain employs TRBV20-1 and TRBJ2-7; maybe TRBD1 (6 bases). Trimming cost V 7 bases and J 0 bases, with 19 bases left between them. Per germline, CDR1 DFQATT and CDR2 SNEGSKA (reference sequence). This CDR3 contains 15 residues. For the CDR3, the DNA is TGCAGTGTGGCAGGACAGTTCCCTTTCTCCTACGAGCAGTACTTC. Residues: CSVAGQFPFSYEQYF.

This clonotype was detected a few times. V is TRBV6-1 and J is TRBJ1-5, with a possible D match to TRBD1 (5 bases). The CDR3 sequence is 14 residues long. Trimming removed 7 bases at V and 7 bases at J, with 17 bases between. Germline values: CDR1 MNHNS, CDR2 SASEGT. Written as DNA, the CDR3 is TGTGCCAGCATTCCTTCAGGGTTTAGACAGCCCCAGCATTTT. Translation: CASIPSGFRQPQHF.

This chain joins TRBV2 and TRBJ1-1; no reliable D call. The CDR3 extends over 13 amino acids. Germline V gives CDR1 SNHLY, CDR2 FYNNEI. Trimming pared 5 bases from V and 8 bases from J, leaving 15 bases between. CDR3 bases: TGTGCCAGCAGTTCCAACCGACATAACGAAGCTTTCTTT. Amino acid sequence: CASSSNRHNEAFF.

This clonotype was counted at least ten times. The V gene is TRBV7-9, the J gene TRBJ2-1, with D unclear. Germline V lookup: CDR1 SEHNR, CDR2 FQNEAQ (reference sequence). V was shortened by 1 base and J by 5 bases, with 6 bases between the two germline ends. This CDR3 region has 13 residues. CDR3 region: CASSLVTHNEQFF. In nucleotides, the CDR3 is TGTGCCAGCAGCTTAGTGACCCACAATGAGCAGTTCTTC. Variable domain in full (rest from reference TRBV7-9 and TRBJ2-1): DTGVSQNPRHKITKRGQNVTFRCDPISEHNRLYWYRQTLGQGPEFLTYFQNEAQLEKSRLLSDRFSAERPKGSFSTLEIQRTEQGDSAMYLCASSLVTHNEQFFGPGTRLTVL.

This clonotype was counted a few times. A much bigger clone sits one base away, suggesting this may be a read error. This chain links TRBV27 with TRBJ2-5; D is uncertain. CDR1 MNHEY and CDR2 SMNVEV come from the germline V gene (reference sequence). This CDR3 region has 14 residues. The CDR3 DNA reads TGTGCCAGCAGTTTAGGCGCGTTCCAAGAGGCCCAGTACTTC. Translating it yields CASSLGAFQEAQYF.

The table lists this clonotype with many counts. CDR3 loop: CASIRDYRNTEAFF. Written as DNA, the CDR3 is TGTGCCAGCATCAGGGACTATAGGAACACTGAAGCTTTCTTT. V usage is TRBV7-9 and J usage is TRBJ1-1; a weak D match, TRBD1 (5 bases). Deletions cut 7 bases from V and 1 base from J, with 13 bases between. The CDR3 totals 14 residues. The germline gives CDR1 SEHNR, CDR2 FQNEAQ (reference sequence).

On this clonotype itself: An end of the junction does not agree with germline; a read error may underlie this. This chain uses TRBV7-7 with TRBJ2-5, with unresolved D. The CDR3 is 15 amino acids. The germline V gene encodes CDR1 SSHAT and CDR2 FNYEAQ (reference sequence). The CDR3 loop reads CASSLGWGGQETQYF. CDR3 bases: TGTGCTAGCAGCTTAGGGTGGGGTGGCCAAGAGACCCAGTACTTC.